These T cell receptor beta chains were read from a single sample in a study of T cell repertoires in cytomegalovirus infection. These TCRs' antigens remain unknown. A single record per CDR3 protein comes from TCRdb applying MiXCR to the reads. The table lists some 900,000 distinct CDR3 sequences, 32% of them singletons. The sample was cultured CD8+ T cells from PBMCs, taken from culture after CMV antigen stimulation. The receptors come from a human donor in good health (CMV status not recorded). Some clones in this sample may be carry-over from other donors' samples. Each CDR3 is given with its conserved first and last residue. The D gene is left open where the match is weak. A clone size is listed for some rows: how often the clone was seen (once, few, many), or a class if it is expanded.

V gene	J gene	D gene	clone size	CDR3 DNA	CDR3 protein
TRBV12-3/TRBV12-4	TRBJ2-5	TRBD2	few	TGTGCCAGCAGCCCCTCCTTAGGACTAGCGGGGCAAGAGACCCAGTACTTC	CASSPSLGLAGQETQYF
TRBV12-3/TRBV12-4	TRBJ2-1	TRBD1	few	TGTGCCAGCAGTTGGCGACAGGGGGCCTACAATGAGCAGTTCTTC	CASSWRQGAYNEQFF
TRBV2	TRBJ1-2	TRBD1	NA	TGTGCCAGCAGTGGGATGACGGGTGACCGAGACAGGGGATTTTTCTATGGCTACACCTTC	CASSGMTGDRDRGFFYGYTF
TRBV5-8	TRBJ2-6	NA	few	TGTGCCAGCAGCTCTGGATTACTCAACTCTGGGGCCAACGTCCTGACTTTC	CASSSGLLNSGANVLTF
TRBV9	TRBJ2-4	TRBD1	NA	TGTGCCAGCAGCGACAGGGGCGGCAAAAACATTCAGTACTTC	CASSDRGGKNIQYF
TRBV19	TRBJ2-2	NA	few	TGTGCCAGTATGAGGGGGTTGTTTTTCAGTAACACCGGGGAGCTGTTTTTT	CASMRGLFFSNTGELFF
TRBV12-3/TRBV12-4	TRBJ2-1	NA	NA	TGTGCCAGCAGTTTAGCGCTGGGACTCCACAATGAGCAGTTCTTC	CASSLALGLHNEQFF
TRBV4-1	TRBJ1-4	NA	few	TGCGCCAGCAGCGTGCGACTGATGACTAATGAAAAACTGTTTTTT	CASSVRLMTNEKLFF
TRBV27	TRBJ1-1	TRBD1	few	TGTGCCAGCAGTTTGGGACAGCAGAACACTGAAGCTTTCTTT	CASSLGQQNTEAFF
TRBV2	TRBJ2-2	NA	NA	TGTGCCAGCAGTGACGAGGGCGTAAGGGCCGGGGAGCTGGTTTTT	CASSDEGVRAGELVF
TRBV6-6	TRBJ1-2	NA	once	TGTGCCAGCAGTTACTATCGGAGCTATGGCTACACCTTC	CASSYYRSYGYTF
TRBV7-9	TRBJ2-3	NA	many	TGTGCCAGCAGCTTAACGTTTGTCGACACAGATACGCAGTATTTT	CASSLTFVDTDTQYF
TRBV3-1	TRBJ2-1	NA	few	TGTGCCAGCAGCCACAATCGGGGGGCCTACGACAATGAGCAGTTCTTC	CASSHNRGAYDNEQFF
TRBV6-5	TRBJ1-2	NA	few	TGTGCCAGCACCTTCACGTCCGGGACGGGAGTCGGCTACACCTTC	CASTFTSGTGVGYTF
TRBV12-3/TRBV12-4	TRBJ2-5	TRBD1	NA	TGTGCCAGCAGTACCGGGACAGGGGAGTGGGAGACCCAGTACTTC	CASSTGTGEWETQYF
TRBV12-3/TRBV12-4	TRBJ1-4	TRBD1	NA	TGTGCCAGCAGCAGGGGGGTTAGAAGGGAAAAACTGTTTTTT	CASSRGVRREKLFF
TRBV7-9	TRBJ1-1	NA	many	TGTGCCAGCAGCCACGCCGGGACAGAAGCTTTCTTT	CASSHAGTEAFF
TRBV12-3/TRBV12-4	TRBJ1-6	NA	NA	TGTGCCAGCAGTCCCCGGTTCGAGGTAAATTCACCCCTCCACTTT	CASSPRFEVNSPLHF
TRBV4-1	TRBJ2-1	NA	few	TGCGCCAGCAGCGGGCCCCGTGCTGAGCAGTTCTTC	CASSGPRAEQFF
TRBV15	TRBJ1-2	TRBD1	NA	TGTGCCACCAGCATACCGGGACAGGAGCCCTATGGCTACACCTTC	CATSIPGQEPYGYTF
TRBV7-9	TRBJ2-7	TRBD2	few	TGTGCCAGCAGCCACCTTACGGCGGGGGACTCCTACGAGCAGTACTTC	CASSHLTAGDSYEQYF
TRBV15	TRBJ1-5	NA	few	TGTGCCACCAGCAGAGACCTAGAAAATCAGCCCCAGCATTTT	CATSRDLENQPQHF
TRBV20-1	TRBJ2-6	TRBD2	NA	TGCAGTGTTTATACTAGCGGGGGGCCCTCTGGGGCCAACGTCCTGACTTTC	CSVYTSGGPSGANVLTF
TRBV5-1	TRBJ2-7	NA	NA	TGCGCCAGCAGCGTGGGCGAATCGAACCACGAGCAGTACTTC	CASSVGESNHEQYF
TRBV27	TRBJ2-3	NA	few	TGTGCCAGCAGTTTATTCGAAGCGGATACGCAGTATTTT	CASSLFEADTQYF
TRBV7-6	TRBJ1-5	NA	few	TGTGCCAGCAGCTTAGAGGCAGGGTTAAGCAATCAGCCCCAGCATTTT	CASSLEAGLSNQPQHF
TRBV10-3	TRBJ2-7	NA	NA	TGTGCCATCAGTGAGTCTGTATGGACACTTCGTACCCTCTCCTACGAGCAGTACTTC	CAISESVWTLRTLSYEQYF
TRBV20-1	TRBJ1-1	NA	NA	TGCACCGCAGCCAGCCGGGGGCGTCTGAACACTGAAGCTTTCTTT	CTAASRGRLNTEAFF
TRBV9	TRBJ1-1	NA	NA	TGTGCCAGCAGCCCCCGGGACGGGGGATTAACTGAAGCTTTCTTT	CASSPRDGGLTEAFF
TRBV5-5	TRBJ2-5	NA	few	TGTGCCAGCAGCTCCCCTTATGATAGAGAACAAGAGACCCAGTACTTC	CASSSPYDREQETQYF
TRBV9	TRBJ1-2	NA	NA	TGTGCCAGCAGCGTAGGCAGATCTAACTATGGCTACACCTTC	CASSVGRSNYGYTF
TRBV7-9	TRBJ2-2	NA	NA	TGTGCAGTAAGCCCAAACGCGAACACCGGGGAGCTGTTTTTT	CAVSPNANTGELFF
TRBV19	TRBJ1-5	NA	NA	TGTGCCAGTAGGGCAGGGAGGACTCAGCCCCAGCATTTT	CASRAGRTQPQHF
TRBV6-1	TRBJ2-6	NA	NA	TGTGCCAGCAGGCACCAGGGGAGTGGGGCCAACGTCCTGACTTTC	CASRHQGSGANVLTF
TRBV5-4	TRBJ2-5	NA	NA	TGTGCCAGCAATGAAGGCAACGAAGAGACCCAGTACTTC	CASNEGNEETQYF
TRBV12-3/TRBV12-4	TRBJ2-1	NA	NA	TGTGCCAGCACCCCGGGACTCTGGGAGCAGTTCTTC	CASTPGLWEQFF
TRBV9	TRBJ2-1	NA	NA	TGTGCCAGCAGCGTAGGCCTAGGCTCCTACAATGAGCAGTTCTTC	CASSVGLGSYNEQFF
TRBV20-1	TRBJ1-1	NA	NA	TGCAGTGCTAGGAAGGGATACACTGAAGCTTTCTTT	CSARKGYTEAFF
TRBV6-6	TRBJ1-2	TRBD1	few	TGTGCCAGCAGTTACTGGGAGACAGGGGGCGGCTATGGCTACACCTTC	CASSYWETGGGYGYTF
TRBV4-1	TRBJ2-7	TRBD1	NA	TGCGCCAGCAGCCTTTCTGGGGACAGGGGCTACGAGCAGTACTTC	CASSLSGDRGYEQYF
TRBV7-2	TRBJ1-2	NA	many	TGTGCCAGCAGCTTAGAAATTGGGGGGGGGTTCTATGGCTACACCTTC	CASSLEIGGGFYGYTF
TRBV2	TRBJ1-1	TRBD1	few	TGTGCCACGACAGGGTTGGGCACTGAAGCTTTCTTT	CATTGLGTEAFF